The following is a T cell receptor (beta chain) sequence with its context. Its binding antigen is unknown. No base quality values were provided; no much bigger clone lies one nucleotide off. Focal radiation therapy combined with CTLA-4 blockade (ipilimumab) was tested in patients with chemo-refractory metastatic non-small-cell lung cancer. These data belong to a study of radiotherapy plus CTLA-4 blockade in lung cancer (dated 2018 in TCRdb). As for the study more broadly: Among enrolled patients, approximately 19% had an objective response and about 30% reached disease control. What the authors observed across the whole study: After treatment with radiotherapy and ipilimumab, TCR clones that originated in tumors expanded in peripheral blood. The strongest predictors of response, as reported, were early dynamic changes in blood T cell clones along with a rise in serum interferon-beta after radiation.

Library preparation employed the immunoSEQ multiplex PCR assay. Entries here come from immuneACCESS through TCRdb and include only in-frame sequences with V and J called. Some clones fail to appear in such tables; in the studies checked, an unresolved V gene covers under half of the shortfall, and the cause of the remainder is unknown. Here the sample has fewer than 65,000 clones; about 76% occur a single time. In total, the top ten clones hold 8.5% of the sample. From cysteine to phenylalanine, the CDR3 is 14 amino acids long. Only CDR3 DNA remains: 42 bases, in frame from the first base. CDR1 and CDR2 were assigned from the germline V gene (reference sequence) as LNHDA and SQIVND. V trim: 3 bases; J trim: 8 bases; unmatched bases: 9.

The sequence came from a human donor with non-small cell lung cancer who had a complete response to radiotherapy plus ipilimumab. Recombination joined TRBV19 with TRBJ1-2, with 7 bases aligning to TRBD1. The starting material was peripheral blood, obtained from a patient treated with radiotherapy plus ipilimumab. CDR3 reads: CASSIPDRVRGYTF. The sequenced DNA: TGTGCCAGTAGTATCCCTGACAGGGTAAGAGGCTACACCTTC.